Shown below are 29 T cell receptor beta chains from a single sample sequenced in a study of blood T cells in healthy people across ages. The second PCR ran roughly 6 to 12 cycles with a sample-barcoded 5' primer and J-beta primers. Each CDR3 protein is one row after TCRdb ran MiXCR on the 5' RACE reads. The table records 950,000 to 1,200,000 distinct CDR3 sequences, 35% to 40% of them present only once. The sequencing sample was made of blood. The receptors here all came from a man aged 18 to 30 in good health.

Turning to this clonotype: This sequence may be a read error, since a much larger clone differs from it by one base. This chain links TRBV19 with TRBJ2-7; TRBD1 might be the D (6 bases). V lost 5 bases to trimming and J lost 7 bases, with 15 bases between them. There are 13 residues in the CDR3. Germline V gene data show CDR1 as LNHDA and CDR2 as SQIVND (reference sequence). The CDR3 bases are TGTGCCAGTAGTGCAGGGGTTGCTAATGAGCAGTACTTC. This sequence encodes CASSAGVANEQYF.

The chain joins TRBV12-3 or TRBV12-4 to TRBJ1-1; D unclear. Trimming took off 5 bases at V and 0 bases at J, with 13 bases between the two ends. The CDR3 sequence is 15 residues long. The CDR3 sequence: CASSTENTVNTEAFF. In nucleotides, the CDR3 is TGTGCCAGCAGTACCGAAAACACGGTGAACACTGAAGCTTTCTTT.

The rearrangement uses TRBV29-1 and TRBJ2-1; the match to TRBD2 covers 8 bases. The CDR3 covers 16 residues. Germline CDR1 and CDR2: SQVTM and ANQGSEA. After removal of 5 bases from V and 0 bases from J, the junction contained 9 bases not matched to a gene. This CDR3 reads CSVSGGTDGSYNEQFF. In nucleotides, the CDR3 is TGCAGCGTTTCGGGGGGGACGGACGGCTCCTACAATGAGCAGTTCTTC.

The rearrangement uses TRBV18 and TRBJ2-3, with unresolved D. This CDR3 has 15 amino acids. The V end lost 1 base, the J end lost 0 bases, and 8 bases lay between the germline ends. Germline V CDR1 and CDR2: KGHSH, LQKENI. The DNA for the CDR3 is TGTGCCAGCTCACCACTTCCGGGTAGCACAGATACGCAGTATTTT. Amino acids: CASSPLPGSTDTQYF.

This clonotype showed up just a few times. The chain joins TRBV20-1 to TRBJ1-2, with 7 bases that match TRBD1. Germline loops: CDR1 DFQATT, CDR2 SNEGSKA (reference sequence). The CDR3 totals 12 residues. The CDR3 here is CRALGQNYGYTF. In DNA, the CDR3 is TGCAGGGCCCTGGGACAGAACTATGGCTACACCTTC.

This clonotype came up a few times. J is TRBJ2-5 and V is TRBV29-1; TRBD2 matches 7 bases. The germline gives CDR1 SQVTM, CDR2 ANQGSEA. J lost 1 base, V lost 4 bases, and 12 bases had no gene match. This CDR3 comprises 16 residues. The CDR3 DNA reads as TGCAGCGTTGGGTATCGGGGGGTAAGAGGCCAAGAGACCCAGTACTTC. It specifies CSVGYRGVRGQETQYF. Variable domain in full (rest from reference TRBV29-1 and TRBJ2-5): SAVISQKPSRDICQRGTSLTIQCQVDSQVTMMFWYRQQPGQSLTLIATANQGSEATYESGFVIDKFPISRPNLTFSTLTVSNMSPEDSSIYLCSVGYRGVRGQETQYFGPGTRLLVL.

This chain uses TRBV28 with TRBJ1-1, with 7 nucleotides matching TRBD1. The CDR3 has 15 amino acids. Losses at the gene ends were 4 bases for V and 5 bases for J; bases not matched to a gene: 10. Germline V gene data show CDR1 as MDHEN and CDR2 as SYDVKM. CDR3 sequence (DNA): TGTGCCAGCAGTTCTGCAGACAGGGTAGGGACTGAAGCTTTCTTT. Translation gives CASSSADRVGTEAFF.

A few counts support this clonotype. The J gene is TRBJ1-5, the V gene TRBV11-2, with 7 bases that match TRBD1. The CDR3 spans 15 residues. Germline CDR1 is SGHAT and CDR2 is FQNNGV. Unmatched junction bases numbered 8, after V lost 4 bases and J lost 5 bases. CDR3: CASSSTGEGDQPQHF. Here the CDR3 DNA reads TGTGCCAGCAGCTCCACAGGGGAAGGTGATCAGCCCCAGCATTTT.

To note about this clonotype: The junction departs from germline at one end; a sequencing error may be responsible. The genes are TRBV11-2 and TRBJ2-2, with 7 bases aligning to TRBD1. The germline V gene has CDR1 SGHAT and CDR2 FQNNGV. This CDR3 spans 15 amino acids. The CDR3 loop is CAGSLIKGAAGELFF. In nucleotides, the CDR3 is TGTGCCGGCAGCTTAATCAAGGGGGCGGCCGGGGAGCTGTTTTTT.

The chain carries TRBV20-1 and TRBJ1-2; D unclear. CDR3 length: 13 residues. Germline V gene lookup returns CDR1 DFQATT and CDR2 SNEGSKA (reference sequence). Trimming took off 3 bases at V and 2 bases at J, with 10 bases between the two ends. The CDR3 protein is CSASLLTNYGYTF. The DNA of the CDR3 is TGCAGTGCTAGCTTACTGACCAACTATGGCTACACCTTC.

V usage is TRBV4-3 and J usage is TRBJ1-4, with D unresolved. The germline V gene has CDR1 LGHNA and CDR2 YSLEER. V lost 0 bases to trimming and J lost 0 bases, with 14 bases between them. This CDR3 contains 18 residues. For the CDR3, the DNA is TGCGCCAGCAGCCAAGAAAGCCTCGTAGCCGCAACTAATGAAAAACTGTTTTTT. Its protein is CASSQESLVAATNEKLFF.

This rearrangement joins TRBV10-3 to TRBJ2-1, with 10 bases that match TRBD1. CDR1 and CDR2 (germline): ENHRY, SYGVKD. The junction had 10 bases not matched to a gene; V was cut back by 6 bases and J by 8 bases. This CDR3 spans 15 amino acids. The CDR3 nucleotides are TGTGCCATCAGAAAGACAGGGGGCGCATCCGATGAGCAGTTCTTC. This translates into CAIRKTGGASDEQFF.

The chain recombines TRBV29-1 with TRBJ1-1; TRBD1 agrees at 8 bases. The CDR3 has 13 amino acids. Germline lookup yields CDR1 SQVTM and CDR2 ANQGSEA. V was clipped by 5 bases and J by 6 bases; unmatched bases: 8. CDR3: CSVNVGTGPEAFF. CDR3 DNA: TGCAGCGTTAACGTCGGGACAGGACCTGAAGCTTTCTTT.

This clonotype was recorded a few times. The CDR3 region is CASTTSGARGYTF. The CDR3, as DNA: TGCGCCAGCACGACCTCAGGGGCTCGAGGCTACACCTTC. The chain has TRBV5-1 and TRBJ1-2; possibly TRBD1 for D (6 bases). Per the germline V gene, CDR1 is SGHRS and CDR2 is YFSETQ. Trimming removed 6 bases at V and 8 bases at J, with 17 bases between. This CDR3 is built from 13 residues.

In this sample, this clonotype turned up a few times. The CDR3 DNA reads as TGCGCCAGCAGCCAAGATCGAGGTCGGGGGCCTTCCTACGAGCAGTACTTC. Translated, it gives CASSQDRGRGPSYEQYF. The chain uses TRBV4-3 and TRBJ2-7; D might be TRBD1 or TRBD2, each matching 6 bases. The CDR3 has 17 residues. Germline CDR1 LGHNA, CDR2 YSLEER. Trimming cost V 0 bases and J 1 base, with 16 bases left between them.

The chain carries TRBV6-5 and TRBJ2-2, with 11 positions matching TRBD1. The V gene end was trimmed by 6 bases and the J gene end by 7 bases; junction bases not matched to a gene: 7. CDR3 length: 15 amino acids. CDR1 is MNHEY, CDR2 SVGAGI, per germline. The CDR3 loop reads CASRPGQGAFGELFF. The CDR3 nucleotides are TGTGCCAGCAGACCTGGACAGGGGGCTTTCGGGGAGCTGTTTTTT.

In its sample, this clonotype was seen once. At one of its ends the junction is not consistent with the germline gene, which may arise from a read error. This rearrangement joins TRBV2 to TRBJ2-1; D is perhaps TRBD2 (6 bases). Germline V CDR1 and CDR2: SNHLY, FYNNEI. The CDR3 loop spans 14 amino acids. This CDR3 is CAGSGVLAYNEQFF. In DNA form, the CDR3 reads TGTGCCGGCAGTGGGGTGCTAGCGTACAATGAGCAGTTCTTC. The full variable domain, completed using reference TRBV2 and TRBJ2-1, is EPEVTQTPSHQVTQMGQEVILRCVPISNHLYFYWYRQILGQKVEFLVSFYNNEISEKSEIFDDQFSVERPDGSNFTLKIRSTKLEDSAMYFCAGSGVLAYNEQFFGPGTRLTVL.

The sample holds a few counts of this clonotype. The V gene is TRBV6-2 or TRBV6-3, the J gene TRBJ1-2; D is unclear. The V and J ends lost 4 bases and 8 bases respectively, with 20 bases between them. Germline lookup yields CDR1 MNHEY and CDR2 SVGEGT. The CDR3 loop spans 15 amino acids. The CDR3 sequence: CASSSPDGSLRGYTF. The CDR3 coding sequence is TGTGCCAGCAGTTCACCGGACGGCTCCTTGAGAGGCTACACCTTC.

The chain links TRBV20-1 to TRBJ2-3, with 9 bases matching TRBD2. The CDR3 consists of 17 residues. Unmatched junction bases numbered 11, after V lost 4 bases and J lost 0 bases. Germline V gene data show CDR1 as DFQATT and CDR2 as SNEGSKA (reference sequence). CDR3 in DNA: TGCAGTGCTATTTTAGCGGGGGAGGGACATAGCACAGATACGCAGTATTTT. Its translation: CSAILAGEGHSTDTQYF.

Comments on this clonotype: Germline and junction disagree at one end, which may indicate a read error. This chain joins TRBV20-1 and TRBJ2-5; 8 bases line up with TRBD1. The CDR3 sequence is 14 residues long. The V gene's germline CDR1 is DFQATT and CDR2 SNEGSKA (reference sequence). The CDR3 DNA sequence: TGCAGTGCTTCCAGGGGGCGCGGGCAAGAGACCCGGTACTTC. This codes for CSASRGRGQETRYF.

This clonotype was seen more than once but under ten times. This chain uses TRBV12-5 with TRBJ1-1, with D maybe TRBD1 (6 bases). The CDR3 has 18 amino acids. V lost 0 bases to trimming and J lost 2 bases, with 19 bases between them. Germline values: CDR1 LGHNT, CDR2 FRNRAP. DNA for the CDR3: TGTGCTAGTGGTTTGGTAGGGGGTTTGGGGGCTAGCAACACTGAAGCTTTCTTT. Amino acid sequence: CASGLVGGLGASNTEAFF.

Concerning this clonotype: At one end the junction does not follow the germline gene, possibly because of a read error. The rearrangement links TRBV10-3 to TRBJ2-3, with D possibly being TRBD1 (6 bases). Germline V lookup: CDR1 ENHRY, CDR2 SYGVKD. The CDR3 is 14 amino acids. Written as DNA, the CDR3 is TGTGCCTTCAGCGGACAGCTGGGTGGAGATACGCAGTATTTT. Translating it yields CAFSGQLGGDTQYF.

CDR3 DNA sequence: TGTGCCAGCAGCCTTGGACAGGGCACCGAGCAGTACTTC. Protein sequence: CASSLGQGTEQYF. The rearrangement links TRBV12-3 or TRBV12-4 to TRBJ2-7, with TRBD1 matching 8 bases. V trimming: 6 bases; J trimming: 6 bases; junction bases outside the gene matches: 7. The CDR3 contains 13 residues.

The genes are TRBV6-2 or TRBV6-3 and TRBJ1-1; D is undetermined. Germline V gene lookup returns CDR1 MNHEY and CDR2 SVGEGT. The V end was cut by 2 bases, the J end by 1 base, with 11 bases between. The CDR3 is 15 residues long. DNA for the CDR3: TGTGCCAGCAGTTACCGGCAGTTCCAGAACACTGAAGCTTTCTTT. Its translation is CASSYRQFQNTEAFF.

This clonotype has a single count. The rearrangement links TRBV4-1 to TRBJ2-5; possibly TRBD2 for D (6 bases). The CDR3 covers 16 residues. Trimming pared 1 base from V and 11 bases from J, leaving 23 bases between. Germline lookup yields CDR1 MGHRA and CDR2 YSYEKL. The CDR3 loop is CASSQVIGIAATEQYF. The CDR3 bases are TGCGCCAGCAGCCAAGTCATTGGAATAGCGGCGACTGAGCAGTACTTC.

The genes are TRBV11-1 and TRBJ2-3; no clear D gene. CDR3 length: 15 amino acids. The germline V and J ends were trimmed by 5 bases and 2 bases, with 14 bases remaining between them. In germline, CDR1 is SGHAT, CDR2 FQDESV (reference sequence). Here the CDR3 reads CASSPRGLPTDTQYF. CDR3 DNA sequence: TGTGCCAGCAGCCCCCGTGGGCTCCCCACAGATACGCAGTATTTT.

This clonotype has only a few counts. The chain employs TRBV9 and TRBJ2-3; 7 nucleotides align to TRBD2. Germline assignment: CDR1 SGDLS and CDR2 YYNGEE. V was clipped by 5 bases and J by 5 bases; unmatched bases: 8. The CDR3 spans 14 residues. The CDR3 region is CASSRASGGDTQYF. DNA of the CDR3: TGTGCCAGCAGTAGGGCTAGCGGTGGAGATACGCAGTATTTT.

In its sample, this clonotype is medium-sized. The chain recombines TRBV12-3 or TRBV12-4 with TRBJ2-5; unclear D gene. Trimming removed 3 bases at V and 5 bases at J, with 10 bases between. The CDR3 has 13 residues. In DNA form, the CDR3 reads TGTGCCAGCAGTTTGGGCGGTGGGGAGACCCAGTACTTC. Translated, it gives CASSLGGGETQYF.

The chain is built from TRBV12-5 and TRBJ2-5; D possibly uses TRBD1 or TRBD2 (5 bases each). Trimming took off 5 bases at V and 11 bases at J, with 27 bases between the two ends. The germline V gene encodes CDR1 LGHNT and CDR2 FRNRAP. The CDR3 totals 16 residues. The CDR3 loop reads CASGTPTGTPYNEQYF. CDR3 in DNA: TGTGCTAGTGGTACCCCCACGGGGACCCCCTACAATGAGCAGTACTTC.